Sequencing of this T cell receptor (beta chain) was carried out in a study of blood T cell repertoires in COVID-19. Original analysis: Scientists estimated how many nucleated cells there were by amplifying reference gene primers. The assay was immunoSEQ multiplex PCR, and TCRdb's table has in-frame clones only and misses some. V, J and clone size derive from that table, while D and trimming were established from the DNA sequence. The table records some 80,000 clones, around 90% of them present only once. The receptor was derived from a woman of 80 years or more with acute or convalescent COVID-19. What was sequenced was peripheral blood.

This CDR3 is CASSLQYQPQHF. The CDR3 region has the DNA TGTGCCAGCAGTCTCCAGTATCAGCCCCAGCATTTT. This chain joins TRBV28 and TRBJ1-5; D gene unclear. CDR1 and CDR2 from the germline V gene are MDHEN and SYDVKM. Trimming cost V 5 bases and J 5 bases, with 7 bases left between them. The CDR3 spans 12 residues.